The source of this T cell receptor (beta chain) is a study of T cell repertoires in cytomegalovirus infection. Turning to the study itself: It was the public TCR beta signatures that indicated both CMV infection and matching HLA type.

TCRdb reprocessed the reads via MiXCR and lists one record per CDR3 protein. The top ten hold 2.5% to 3% of the sample, which has roughly 760,000 distinct CDR3 sequences, under 40% seen once. V shed 3 bases and J shed 12 bases, with 15 bases lying between them. CDR3 size: 13 residues. The study's findings and limits: In two of eight donors, the top clonotype was HLA-C-restricted CMV-specific. People with CMV and the relevant HLA were identified by cumulative public TCR beta family frequency.

This clonotype was picked up a small number of times. Its antigen is currently unknown. The sequence was collected from a human donor in good health (CMV status not recorded). Some clones in this sample may be carry-over from other donors' samples. The sequenced sample consisted of PBMCs. This rearrangement joins TRBV12-3 or TRBV12-4 to TRBJ2-4; D might be TRBD1 (6 bases). CDR3 coding DNA: TGTGCCAGCAGTTTGGTAACAGGGAGTGATCAGTACTTC. Amino acid sequence: CASSLVTGSDQYF.